One and the same sample provided the 17 T cell receptor beta chains below, sequenced in a study of T-cell memory formation after mild COVID-19. MiXCR was run by TCRdb on the 5' RACE reads, yielding one entry per CDR3 protein. The sample gives about 200,000 distinct CDR3 sequences, approximately 16% of which show up once; more than 2% is in the top ten. Sequences were obtained from PBMCs or a T cell subset sorted from them (not recorded which). These receptors came from an adult woman who had mild COVID-19 (a few samples of this study predate the infection). Cell type and time point are not known.

The chain carries TRBV25-1 and TRBJ2-1, with a weak D call TRBD2 (6 bases). The CDR3 runs to 15 residues. With 2 bases removed from V and 0 bases from J, the gap between germline ends came to 8 bases. The V gene's germline CDR1 is MGHDK and CDR2 SYGVNS. The CDR3, as DNA: TGTGCCAGCAGTGAACCCGGGAGCTCCTACAATGAGCAGTTCTTC. Translated: CASSEPGSSYNEQFF.

This clonotype occurred a few times. The chain links TRBV5-1 to TRBJ2-1, with TRBD2 matching over 10 bases. The V and J ends lost 7 bases and 6 bases, in that order; junction bases with no gene match: 13. The germline V gene encodes CDR1 SGHRS and CDR2 YFSETQ. This CDR3 is built from 16 residues. The CDR3 sequence is CASRGSGGATLNEQFF. The DNA of the CDR3 is TGCGCCAGCCGGGGAAGCGGGGGGGCGACGCTCAATGAGCAGTTCTTC.

This rearrangement joins TRBV4-3 to TRBJ2-7, with 10 bases identical to TRBD2. The V gene end was trimmed by 5 bases and the J gene end by 4 bases; junction bases not matched to a gene: 11. The CDR3 consists of 16 residues. Germline V gene data show CDR1 as LGHNA and CDR2 as YSLEER. DNA of the CDR3: TGCGCCAGCAGCAAAGGGGCGACTAGCGGGTCTTACGAGCAGTACTTC. It translates to CASSKGATSGSYEQYF.

This clonotype was seen a few times. The chain is built from TRBV12-3 or TRBV12-4 and TRBJ1-1, with D maybe TRBD1 (5 bases). Trimming pared 3 bases from V and 6 bases from J, leaving 11 bases between. The CDR3 length is 13 residues. CDR3 region: CASSFGTPPEAFF. In DNA form, the CDR3 reads TGTGCCAGCAGTTTCGGGACGCCCCCTGAAGCTTTCTTT.

The J gene is TRBJ2-1, the V gene TRBV28; D possibly uses TRBD1 or TRBD2 (5 bases each). The V end was cut by 8 bases, the J end by 1 base, with 15 bases between. In germline, CDR1 is MDHEN, CDR2 SYDVKM. This CDR3 has 15 residues. The CDR3, as DNA: TGTGCCAGCGGCTCTAGAGGGGAGTCCTACAATGAGCAGTTCTTC. Translation gives CASGSRGESYNEQFF.

This chain joins TRBV6-1 and TRBJ2-2, with 14 bases aligning to TRBD2. CDR1 MNHNS and CDR2 SASEGT come from the germline V gene. V dropped 6 bases and J dropped 5; count of bases not matched to a gene: 5. The CDR3 has 16 amino acids. CDR3 DNA sequence: TGTGCCAGCAGGGGGACTAGCGGGAGCAAAACCGGGGAGCTGTTTTTT. This translates into CASRGTSGSKTGELFF.

In this sample, this clonotype turned up many times. V gene TRBV27 combines with J gene TRBJ2-2, with no clear D. Germline V gene sequence: CDR1 MNHEY, CDR2 SMNVEV (reference sequence). The CDR3 spans 12 residues. V lost 7 bases and J lost 6, with 9 bases in between. The CDR3 sequence: CASTRPPGELFF. DNA of the CDR3: TGTGCCAGCACGCGGCCCCCCGGGGAGCTGTTTTTT.

This clonotype was found a few times. The genes are TRBV11-3 and TRBJ2-5; weak D call: TRBD2 (5 bases). Germline V lookup: CDR1 SGHNT, CDR2 YENEEA. This CDR3 has 15 amino acids. Trimming took off 2 bases at V and 5 bases at J, with 15 bases between the two ends. CDR3 coding DNA: TGTGCCAGCAGCTTAAAAGGTTCGGGGATTGAGACCCAGTACTTC. Encoded protein: CASSLKGSGIETQYF.

The J gene is TRBJ1-5, the V gene TRBV5-6; a weak D match, TRBD1 (6 bases). Trimming cost V 1 base and J 9 bases, with 17 bases left between them. Germline loops: CDR1 SGHDT, CDR2 YYEEEE. The CDR3 runs to 15 residues. Here the CDR3 reads CASSLRGTGRGPQHF. The CDR3 region has the DNA TGTGCCAGCAGCTTGAGGGGGACGGGCCGGGGGCCCCAGCATTTT.

This clonotype was found a few times. This chain uses TRBV30 with TRBJ1-5; the D is unclear. Trimming removed 0 bases at V and 4 bases at J, with 1 base between. Germline assignment: CDR1 GTSNPN and CDR2 SVGIG (reference sequence). The CDR3 extends over 11 amino acids. CDR3 DNA: TGTGCCTGGAGTGTGAATCAGCCCCAGCATTTT. As protein: CAWSVNQPQHF. The full variable domain, rest sourced from reference TRBV30 and TRBJ1-5, is SQTIHQWPATLVQPVGSPLSLECTVEGTSNPNLYWYRQAAGRGLQLLFYSVGIGQISSEVPQNLSASRPQDRQFILSSKKLLLSDSGFYLCAWSVNQPQHFGDGTRLSIL.

A few counts support this clonotype. V gene TRBV20-1 combines with J gene TRBJ2-7; 14 nucleotides align to TRBD2. The J segment lost 2 bases and the V segment lost 3 bases, leaving 9 bases of the junction unmatched. The CDR3 totals 17 residues. From germline, CDR1 is DFQATT and CDR2 SNEGSKA (reference sequence). CDR3 in amino acids: CSARTRTSGGQAYEQYF. As DNA, the CDR3 is TGCAGTGCTAGGACTCGGACTAGCGGGGGGCAAGCCTACGAGCAGTACTTC.

The chain employs TRBV7-8 and TRBJ1-5; the match to TRBD1 covers 7 bases. The CDR3 totals 14 residues. The V segment lost 4 bases and the J segment 6 bases; nucleotides outside the gene matches: 6. Germline V gene sequence: CDR1 SGHVS, CDR2 FQNEAQ. Here the CDR3 reads CASSSEGGRQPQHF. Here the CDR3 DNA reads TGTGCCAGCAGCTCGGAAGGGGGCCGTCAGCCCCAGCATTTT.

This clonotype has a count of ten or more. The chain is built from TRBV10-3 and TRBJ2-5, with D perhaps matching TRBD1 or TRBD2 (6 bases each). V lost 6 bases to trimming and J lost 7 bases, with 15 bases between them. CDR1 is ENHRY, CDR2 SYGVKD, per germline. The CDR3 loop spans 13 amino acids. The CDR3 is CAIRQGLEGTQYF. The CDR3 nucleotides read TGTGCCATCAGACAGGGACTCGAGGGGACCCAGTACTTC.

The rearrangement links TRBV7-3 to TRBJ2-5; D is ambiguous. Germline CDR1 SGHTA, CDR2 FQGTGA. CDR3 length equals 13 residues. Trimming pared 5 bases from V and 5 bases from J, leaving 12 bases between. The CDR3 sequence: CASSKPPVETQYF. The CDR3 region has the DNA TGTGCCAGCAGCAAACCCCCCGTGGAGACCCAGTACTTC. The full variable domain, with the rest looked up from reference TRBV7-3 and TRBJ2-5, is GAGVSQTPSNKVTEKGKYVELRCDPISGHTALYWYRQSLGQGPEFLIYFQGTGAADDSGLPNDRFFAVRPEGSVSTLKIQRTERGDSAVYLCASSKPPVETQYFGPGTRLLVL.

Only a few counts were recorded for this clonotype. The chain links TRBV14 to TRBJ2-5, with 8 bases fitting TRBD1. Germline-derived CDR1 and CDR2 are SGHDN and FVKESK. Trimming took 4 bases from V and 6 from J; bases not matched to a gene: 10. CDR3 length: 15 amino acids. In nucleotides, the CDR3 is TGTGCCAGCAGCCCAGGGGGCCTACTCGGAAAGACCCAGTACTTC. Amino acids: CASSPGGLLGKTQYF.

This clonotype was counted a few times. This chain uses TRBV3-1 with TRBJ1-5; D perhaps matches TRBD1 (5 bases). Germline lookup yields CDR1 LGHDT and CDR2 YNNKEL (reference sequence). The V and J ends lost 0 bases and 7 bases respectively, with 13 bases between them. The CDR3 extends over 15 amino acids. In nucleotides, the CDR3 is TGTGCCAGCAGCCAAGATTCATTGGGGGTACAGCCCCAGCATTTT. Translation gives CASSQDSLGVQPQHF.

This clonotype was counted only a few times. The chain has TRBV24-1 and TRBJ2-1; D is unclear. V lost 3 bases, J lost 5 bases, and 13 bases lay in between. The germline gives CDR1 KGHDR, CDR2 SFDVKD. The CDR3 runs 15 residues. Here the CDR3 reads CATSDPLGFDNEQFF. In nucleotides, the CDR3 is TGTGCCACCAGTGATCCCCTGGGTTTTGACAATGAGCAGTTCTTC.